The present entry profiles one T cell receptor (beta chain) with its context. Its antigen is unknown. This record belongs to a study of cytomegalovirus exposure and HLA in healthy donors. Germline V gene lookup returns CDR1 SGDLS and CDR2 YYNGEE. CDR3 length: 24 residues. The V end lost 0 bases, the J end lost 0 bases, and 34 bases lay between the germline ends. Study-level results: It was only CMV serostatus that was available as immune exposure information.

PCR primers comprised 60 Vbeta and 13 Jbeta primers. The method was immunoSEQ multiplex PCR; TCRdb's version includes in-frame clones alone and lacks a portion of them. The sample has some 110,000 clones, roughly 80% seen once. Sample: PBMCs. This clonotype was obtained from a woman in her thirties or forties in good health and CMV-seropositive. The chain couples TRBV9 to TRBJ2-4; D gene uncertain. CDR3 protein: CASSVGQAGILPPYGALAKNIQYF. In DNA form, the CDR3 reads TGTGCCAGCAGCGTAGGCCAAGCTGGTATACTTCCCCCTTACGGTGCCCTAGCCAAAAACATTCAGTACTTC.